These 22 T cell receptor beta chains came from one sample sequenced in a study of Graves' ophthalmopathy and Graves' hyperthyroidism. Amplification of the TCR beta CDR3 regions used RNA transcripts (as template). HTBI-primed RT-PCR formed the first round, and a multiplex PCR formed the second. Via MiXCR, TCRdb re-called the multiplex PCR reads, giving one row per CDR3 protein. The sample includes some 360,000 distinct CDR3 sequences, roughly 17% seen only once; the top ten take 2.4%. The sample was peripheral blood. The receptors come from an adult woman with stable Graves' hyperthyroidism.

There are many counts of this clonotype. The rearrangement links TRBV12-3 or TRBV12-4 to TRBJ1-2, with 7 bases lining up with TRBD1. This CDR3 comprises 14 residues. V was pared by 4 bases and J by 7 bases, with 9 bases of the junction left unmatched. Here the CDR3 reads CASSSTGTAFGYTF. As DNA, the CDR3 is TGTGCCAGCAGTTCCACCGGGACAGCCTTTGGCTACACCTTC.

The V call is TRBV6-2 or TRBV6-3, the J call TRBJ1-2, with TRBD1 matching over 9 bases. The CDR3 is made up of 14 amino acids. Per the germline V gene, CDR1 is MNHEY and CDR2 is SVGEGT. The junction had 6 bases not matched to a gene; V was cut back by 4 bases and J by 6 bases. The CDR3 DNA reads TGTGCCAGCAGTTCGCCGGGACAGGGAGATGGCTACACCTTC. It is translated as CASSSPGQGDGYTF.

This clonotype was found many times. This rearrangement joins TRBV28 to TRBJ2-7, with 12 bases aligning to TRBD2. The CDR3 is made up of 18 amino acids. Trimming removed 8 bases from V and 0 bases from J; junction bases left unmatched: 14. The V gene's germline CDR1 is MDHEN and CDR2 SYDVKM. The CDR3 region has the DNA TGTGCCAGCCCCCCGGTGGCTAGCGGGAGGGAGAGCTCCTACGAGCAGTACTTC. Encoded protein: CASPPVASGRESSYEQYF.

This clonotype has at least ten counts. V gene TRBV6-2 or TRBV6-3 combines with J gene TRBJ2-3; 7 bases agree with TRBD2. The CDR3 is made up of 14 amino acids. Germline lookup yields CDR1 MNHEY and CDR2 SVGEGT. J lost 8 bases, V lost 6 bases, and 11 bases had no gene match. DNA of the CDR3: TGTGCCAGCAGAGTCGAGAGGACTAGGTCTACGCAGTATTTT. It encodes CASRVERTRSTQYF.

This clonotype was observed a handful of times. J is TRBJ2-5 and V is TRBV5-6; 9 positions agree with TRBD1. Germline values: CDR1 SGHDT, CDR2 YYEEEE. J lost 5 bases, V lost 9 bases, and 14 bases had no gene match. The CDR3 runs to 15 residues. This CDR3 reads CATRKQGAMWETQYF. CDR3 DNA: TGTGCCACCAGAAAACAGGGGGCTATGTGGGAGACCCAGTACTTC. Using reference TRBV5-6 and TRBJ2-5 for the parts outside the CDR3, the full variable domain is DAGVTQSPTHLIKTRGQQVTLRCSPKSGHDTVSWYQQALGQGPQFIFQYYEEEERQRGNFPDRFSGHQFPNYSSELNVNALLLGDSALYLCATRKQGAMWETQYFGPGTRLLVL.

V usage is TRBV5-1 and J usage is TRBJ1-5; 10 nucleotides match TRBD1. V gave up 4 bases and J gave up 0 bases; unmatched junction bases: 13. This CDR3 has 19 amino acids. Germline V CDR1 and CDR2: SGHRS, YFSETQ. DNA of the CDR3: TGCGCCAGCAGCCCGGTATGGGACAGGGGACCTTATAGCAATCAGCCCCAGCATTTT. Translating gives CASSPVWDRGPYSNQPQHF.

This clonotype came up many times. The rearrangement uses TRBV11-2 and TRBJ2-2; D might be TRBD2 (5 bases). In germline, CDR1 is SGHAT, CDR2 FQNNGV. V lost 3 bases and J lost 5, with 13 bases in between. The CDR3 runs 15 residues. CDR3 in amino acids: CASSFGLRSTGELFF. The DNA of the CDR3 is TGTGCCAGCAGCTTTGGACTGCGCAGTACCGGGGAGCTGTTTTTT.

In this sample, this clonotype turned up many times. The gene calls are TRBV28 and TRBJ2-2; TRBD1 aligns across 8 bases. V was pared by 5 bases and J by 3 bases, with 8 bases of the junction left unmatched. The CDR3 consists of 16 residues. In germline, CDR1 is MDHEN, CDR2 SYDVKM. DNA for the CDR3: TGTGCCAGCAGTCCCAGGGGGCGCGGCGACACCGGGGAGCTGTTTTTT. This encodes CASSPRGRGDTGELFF.

This clonotype was counted a few times. This chain links TRBV6-5 with TRBJ1-1, with no clear D. Germline V CDR1 and CDR2: MNHEY, SVGAGI. V lost 2 bases, J lost 7 bases, and 8 bases lay in between. This CDR3 spans 12 amino acids. The DNA of the CDR3 is TGTGCCAGCAGTTACGCTCAAAGTGAAGCTTTCTTT. It translates to CASSYAQSEAFF.

In its sample, this clonotype was seen many times. The chain combines TRBV7-2 with TRBJ2-7; D is uncertain. Trimming took off 3 bases at V and 3 bases at J, with 6 bases between the two ends. The CDR3 length is 12 residues. The germline V gene has CDR1 SGHTA and CDR2 FQGNSA. Written as DNA, the CDR3 is TGTGCCAGCAGCTTTGGAAACTACGAGCAGTACTTC. Translation gives CASSFGNYEQYF.

This clonotype was seen many times. The V and J genes are TRBV20-1 and TRBJ2-5; tentative D call: TRBD1 (5 bases). Germline CDR1 DFQATT, CDR2 SNEGSKA (reference sequence). The CDR3 covers 15 residues. Trimming took off 0 bases at V and 0 bases at J, with 11 bases between the two ends. In DNA form, the CDR3 reads TGCAGTGCTAGAGATGGGGCGGAGTACCAAGAGACCCAGTACTTC. Its translation is CSARDGAEYQETQYF.

This chain uses TRBV30 with TRBJ2-2; 9 bases fit TRBD2. Germline CDR1 and CDR2: GTSNPN and SVGIG (reference sequence). After removal of 5 bases from V and 0 bases from J, the junction contained 4 bases not matched to a gene. The CDR3 has 15 residues. The CDR3 DNA follows: TGTGCCTGGGAGATAGCGGGGGCGAACACCGGGGAGCTGTTTTTT. Translated: CAWEIAGANTGELFF. Looking up the rest from reference TRBV30 and TRBJ2-2 gives the full variable domain: SQTIHQWPATLVQPVGSPLSLECTVEGTSNPNLYWYRQAAGRGLQLLFYSVGIGQISSEVPQNLSASRPQDRQFILSSKKLLLSDSGFYLCAWEIAGANTGELFFGEGSRLTVL.

In this sample, this clonotype turned up many times. V gene TRBV6-2 or TRBV6-3 combines with J gene TRBJ2-7, with D maybe TRBD2 (5 bases). There are 14 residues in the CDR3. Germline assignment: CDR1 MNHEY and CDR2 SVGEGT. Trimming stripped 6 bases from V and 4 bases from J, with 16 bases between. This CDR3 reads CASSGERGWYEQYF. In nucleotides, the CDR3 is TGTGCCAGCAGCGGGGAGAGAGGCTGGTACGAGCAGTACTTC.

The chain recombines TRBV29-1 with TRBJ2-2; 8 positions agree with TRBD1. The V segment lost 7 bases and the J segment 4 bases; nucleotides outside the gene matches: 5. From germline, CDR1 is SQVTM and CDR2 ANQGSEA. CDR3 length: 13 residues. CDR3 protein: CSGHRGATGELFF. The CDR3 coding sequence is TGCAGCGGCCACAGGGGGGCCACCGGGGAGCTGTTTTTT.

There are many counts of this clonotype. The V and J genes are TRBV6-1 and TRBJ1-5, with 7 bases aligning to TRBD1. The CDR3 spans 17 residues. V shed 5 bases, J shed 4 bases, and the junction held 14 bases outside the gene matches. CDR1 MNHNS and CDR2 SASEGT come from the germline V gene. CDR3 sequence reads: CASSKGGTGQVNQPQHF. The CDR3 nucleotides are TGTGCCAGCAGTAAGGGGGGGACCGGACAGGTTAATCAGCCCCAGCATTTT.

This clonotype appeared many times. This chain joins TRBV19 and TRBJ2-5; possibly TRBD1 or TRBD2 for D (7 bases each). Germline V gives CDR1 LNHDA, CDR2 SQIVND (reference sequence). The CDR3 is made up of 14 amino acids. V was trimmed by 6 bases and J by 3 bases, leaving 14 bases between them. CDR3 sequence: CASSGSGTEETQYF. The CDR3 DNA is TGTGCCAGTAGCGGGAGCGGGACAGAAGAGACCCAGTACTTC.

This rearrangement joins TRBV20-1 to TRBJ1-1; tentative D call: TRBD1 (5 bases). Germline V gene data show CDR1 as DFQATT and CDR2 as SNEGSKA (reference sequence). This CDR3 is 13 amino acids long. Trimming took off 6 bases at V and 7 bases at J, with 18 bases between the two ends. This CDR3 reads CSAPAPGRNEAFF. CDR3 in DNA: TGCAGTGCCCCCGCCCCAGGGCGGAATGAAGCTTTCTTT.

This clonotype was seen repeatedly, ten times or more. This sequence joins TRBV6-4 and TRBJ1-2; D remains unclear. Germline CDR1 is MRHNA and CDR2 is SNTAGT. V was cut by 6 bases and J by 3 bases, with 23 bases left in between. This CDR3 has 17 amino acids. CDR3 in DNA: TGTGCCAGCAGGCGAGACTGGCTAGCGGGGTCGGACTATGGCTACACCTTC. Its translation is CASRRDWLAGSDYGYTF.

Many counts were recorded for this clonotype. The chain carries TRBV5-1 and TRBJ1-2; a possible D gene is TRBD1 (6 bases). There are 15 residues in the CDR3. V dropped 0 bases and J dropped 4 bases, with 13 bases sitting between them. Germline CDR1 is SGHRS and CDR2 is YFSETQ. This CDR3 reads CASSLDGRGLYGYTF. The CDR3 DNA reads TGCGCCAGCAGCTTGGACGGCAGGGGCCTCTATGGCTACACCTTC.

This clonotype occurred once. The J gene is TRBJ1-1, the V gene TRBV12-3 or TRBV12-4; D is perhaps TRBD1 (5 bases). With 2 bases removed from V and 0 bases from J, the gap between germline ends came to 19 bases. CDR3 length: 18 residues. The CDR3 here is CASSLSGGPDTLNTEAFF. DNA of the CDR3: TGTGCCAGCAGTTTAAGTGGGGGACCGGACACGCTGAACACTGAAGCTTTCTTT.

This clonotype was found many times. The CDR3 region has the DNA TGTGCCAGCACTAATACCATTCTGGGGGGGAGCTCCTACGAGCAGTACTTC. Encoded protein: CASTNTILGGSSYEQYF. The chain joins TRBV28 to TRBJ2-7; 7 nucleotides line up with TRBD2. V shed 7 bases, J shed 0 bases, and the junction held 15 bases outside the gene matches. This CDR3 has 17 amino acids. CDR1 and CDR2 from the germline V gene are MDHEN and SYDVKM.

This clonotype was seen many times. This could be a read error, since a much larger clone is one nucleotide away. This chain connects TRBV2 to TRBJ1-1; no definite D call. The CDR3 is 15 amino acids. CDR1 and CDR2 (germline): SNHLY, FYNNEI. Trimming stripped 6 bases from V and 3 bases from J, with 17 bases between. The CDR3 sequence: CASSTRGSGDTEAFF. DNA for the CDR3: TGTGCCAGCAGCACACGGGGAAGCGGAGACACTGAAGCTTTCTTT.